This T cell receptor (beta chain) was observed in a study of CD8 T cells in Susac syndrome. Study at large: When blood was collected, patients with Susac syndrome were therapy-naive, were taking corticosteroids, or were receiving intravenous immunoglobulin alone.

This CDR3 is 13 amino acids long. Trimming took off 1 base at V and 5 bases at J, with 7 bases between the two ends. CDR1 and CDR2 (germline): SGHTA, FQGNSA. Turning to this clonotype: What it recognizes is unknown.

The study's findings and limits: Susac CD8+ clonal expansion peaked in TEMRA cells and active patients.

A quantity of about 0.5 to 1 ug RNA underwent reverse transcription using random hexamers. TCRdb reanalysed the immunoSEQ multiplex PCR reads using MiXCR and keeps one entry per CDR3 protein. The sample lists 95,000 to 150,000 distinct CDR3 sequences, about 95% occurring once. This receptor was obtained from a human donor with Susac syndrome. The chain uses TRBV7-2 and TRBJ2-3; D is ambiguous. Source material: CD8+ T cells from PBMCs. In DNA form, the CDR3 reads TGTGCCAGCAGCTTAGTAGAAGGAGATACGCAGTATTTT. Its protein is CASSLVEGDTQYF.